The clone carrying this T cell receptor (beta chain) was recorded at least ten times. This record belongs to a study of metastatic and nonmetastatic thyroid tumors. Whole-study context: Repertoire data that came from the blood and tumor or nodule tissue of malignant and benign thyroid patients were compared.

V dropped 8 bases and J dropped 11 bases, with 13 bases sitting between them. This CDR3 region has 11 residues. From germline, CDR1 is MDHEN and CDR2 SYDVKM. Per the study methods: Clinicopathological groups differed in CDR3, with these differences serving to build a distant-metastasis classifier for papillary thyroid cancer. TCRdb reassembled clones from the PCR reads with MiXCR. TCRdb's processing, not the authors', yielded these V and J calls. The sample comprises around 15,000 clones, about a third of which are singletons, and 9.5% to 12% rests with the top ten. All patients reached thyroid surgery having received no treatment beforehand.

This sequence originates from a male donor with papillary thyroid cancer or a benign thyroid nodule (not recorded which). Some clones in this sample may be carry-over from other donors' samples. The genes are TRBV28 and TRBJ1-5; D call uncertain. Sequenced input: tumor tissue. In DNA form, the CDR3 reads TGTGCCAGCGCCAGATTTTCAGCCCAGCATTTT. This codes for CASARFSAQHF.